This T cell receptor (beta chain) was obtained from a study of T-cell memory formation after mild COVID-19. Whole-study results and caveats: The second-wave clones peaking on day 37 were not confirmed as SARS-CoV-2-specific. For contracting clones, CD4+ ones sat mainly in CM and EM, CD8+ in EMRA.

Note on this clonotype: Antigen unknown.

The CDR3 covers 14 residues. Per germline, CDR1 SGHNT and CDR2 YYREEE (reference sequence). V shed 3 bases and J 4 bases; nucleotides not matched to a gene: 5. TCRdb independently ran MiXCR on the 5' RACE reads; one entry per CDR3 protein. Of under 600,000 distinct CDR3 sequences listed, about 20% are singletons. The specimen sequenced was PBMCs or a T cell subset sorted from them (not recorded which). This clonotype was obtained from an adult woman who had mild COVID-19 (a few samples of this study predate the infection). Cell type and time point are not known. The gene calls are TRBV5-4 and TRBJ1-2; 8 nucleotides match TRBD1. CDR3 residues: CASSSGGAIYGYTF. CDR3 sequence (DNA): TGTGCCAGCAGCTCAGGGGGCGCTATCTATGGCTACACCTTC.